Only one count was recorded for the clone carrying this T cell receptor (beta chain). This CDR3 spans 15 amino acids. Trimming cost V 4 bases and J 5 bases, with 16 bases left between them. Germline V CDR1 and CDR2: SGHNT, YYREEE (reference sequence). In the original processing: Amplification of reference gene primers was used by the study to estimate nucleated cell counts. The table came from immunoSEQ multiplex PCR; TCRdb's copy has only in-frame clones and leaves some out. V, J and clone size reflect that table, while D and trimming were determined from the DNA. The sample carries tens of thousands of clones, 86% recorded once. The data were taken from a study of blood T cell repertoires in COVID-19. Study overall: The study drew acute and convalescent COVID-19 samples from the United States, Italy and Spain. T cells, B-cell-depleted T cells, or PBMCs supplied cDNA or gDNA.

Sequencing was done on a sample of peripheral blood. The clonotype was recovered from a man aged 50-59 years with active or convalescent COVID-19. V is TRBV5-4 and J is TRBJ2-1; possibly TRBD2 for D (6 bases). The CDR3 loop reads CASSAGGGVNNEQFF. The CDR3 DNA is TGTGCCAGCAGCGCGGGCGGCGGGGTAAACAATGAGCAGTTCTTC.